One and the same sample provided the 20 T cell receptor beta chains below, sequenced in a study of cytomegalovirus exposure and HLA in healthy donors. It was with 60 Vbeta and 13 Jbeta primers that the PCR ran. This table comes from immunoSEQ multiplex PCR, and its TCRdb copy is limited to in-frame clones, with some not included. The table for this sample gives some 120,000 clones. Sequencing was done on a sample of PBMCs. Every receptor here comes from a man younger than 35 in good health and CMV-seronegative.

This sequence joins TRBV11-2 and TRBJ1-5, with TRBD1 matching 10 bases. This CDR3 is built from 17 residues. Trimming cost V 1 base and J 1 base; bases outside gene matches: 4. CDR1 is SGHAT, CDR2 FQNNGV, per germline. The CDR3 is CASSLGGTGVSNQPQHF. In nucleotides, the CDR3 is TGTGCCAGCAGCTTAGGGGGGACAGGGGTAAGCAATCAGCCCCAGCATTTT.

This chain connects TRBV5-5 to TRBJ1-2, with D possibly being TRBD1 (6 bases). Germline loops: CDR1 SGHKS, CDR2 YYEKEE (reference sequence). This CDR3 has 15 residues. Between the trimmed V and J ends, which lost 0 bases and 6 bases, there was a span of 15 bases. CDR3 sequence reads: CASSLVQGYYDGYTF. CDR3 sequence (DNA): TGTGCCAGCAGCTTGGTACAGGGATATTATGATGGCTACACCTTC.

V is TRBV4-2 and J is TRBJ1-2; D unclear. The ends were cut back, 0 bases at V and 2 bases at J, with 10 bases in the middle. This CDR3 is built from 15 residues. The germline CDR1 and CDR2 sequences are LGHNA and YNFKEQ. DNA for the CDR3: TGTGCCAGCAGCCAAGAGGGGAGGATAAACTATGGCTACACCTTC. This sequence encodes CASSQEGRINYGYTF.

This rearrangement joins TRBV7-2 to TRBJ2-3, with D tentatively TRBD2 (5 bases). Deletions cut 5 bases from V and 0 bases from J, with 9 bases between. This CDR3 is built from 14 residues. Looked up from germline, CDR1 is SGHTA and CDR2 is FQGNSA. CDR3 DNA: TGTGCCAGCAGCATTGGACTCAGCACAGATACGCAGTATTTT. Amino acid sequence: CASSIGLSTDTQYF.

This chain connects TRBV9 to TRBJ2-3; possible D gene TRBD2, 6 bases. Germline-derived CDR1 and CDR2 are SGDLS and YYNGEE. The CDR3 runs to 14 residues. Trimming shortened V by 3 bases and J by 1 base, and 9 bases separated the two germline ends. CDR3 sequence: CASSARRGTDTQYF. The CDR3 region has the DNA TGTGCCAGCAGCGCCCGGAGGGGCACAGATACGCAGTATTTT. Full variable domain (missing parts from reference TRBV9 and TRBJ2-3): DSGVTQTPKHLITATGQRVTLRCSPRSGDLSVYWYQQSLDQGLQFLIQYYNGEERAKGNILERFSAQQFPDLHSELNLSSLELGDSALYFCASSARRGTDTQYFGPGTRLTVL.

V usage is TRBV30 and J usage is TRBJ2-1; 8 bases agree with TRBD2. The CDR3 is made up of 15 amino acids. Germline V gene sequence: CDR1 GTSNPN, CDR2 SVGIG (reference sequence). The V and J ends lost 2 bases and 6 bases, in that order; junction bases with no gene match: 9. The chain's CDR3 is CAWSTAAGVRNEQFF. CDR3 nucleotide sequence: TGTGCCTGGAGTACCGCAGCGGGAGTACGCAATGAGCAGTTCTTC.

This rearrangement joins TRBV5-1 to TRBJ1-2, with D perhaps matching TRBD1 (5 bases). Trimming took off 0 bases at V and 7 bases at J, with 10 bases between the two ends. Germline V CDR1 and CDR2: SGHRS, YFSETQ. The CDR3 has 13 amino acids. The CDR3 reads CASSLDTGGGYTF. The CDR3 nucleotides are TGCGCCAGCAGCTTGGACACAGGCGGTGGCTACACCTTC.

This CDR3 is CATTNAGGRSTDTQYF. The CDR3 region has the DNA TGCGCCACCACGAACGCGGGGGGACGTAGCACAGATACGCAGTATTTT. The J gene is TRBJ2-3, the V gene TRBV5-1; the match to TRBD2 covers 8 bases. CDR3 length equals 16 residues. V was clipped by 9 bases and J by 0 bases; unmatched bases: 12. In germline, CDR1 is SGHRS, CDR2 YFSETQ.

CDR3 nucleotide sequence: TGTGCCAGCAGTCTCAGGGGGCGGGATTCACCCCTCCACTTT. Translated: CASSLRGRDSPLHF. This chain joins TRBV27 and TRBJ1-6; the match to TRBD1 covers 8 bases. Germline lookup yields CDR1 MNHEY and CDR2 SMNVEV (reference sequence). The CDR3 covers 14 residues. V trimming: 5 bases; J trimming: 8 bases; junction bases outside the gene matches: 5.

The chain links TRBV5-1 to TRBJ1-6; D unclear. V gave up 1 base and J gave up 8 bases, with 13 bases separating them. Germline-derived CDR1 and CDR2 are SGHRS and YFSETQ. This CDR3 comprises 15 residues. In DNA, the CDR3 is TGCGCCAGCAGCTTGCGGCAGTCCGGGGATTCACCCCTCCACTTT. This encodes CASSLRQSGDSPLHF.

The chain is built from TRBV28 and TRBJ1-5, with 8 bases lining up with TRBD1. The V segment lost 3 bases and the J segment 7 bases; nucleotides outside the gene matches: 11. CDR1 MDHEN and CDR2 SYDVKM come from the germline V gene. The CDR3 has 16 residues. CDR3 sequence: CASSLSLDRVGQPQHF. For the CDR3, the DNA is TGTGCCAGCAGTTTGAGTCTGGACAGGGTTGGCCAGCCCCAGCATTTT. The full variable domain, in which reference TRBV28 and TRBJ1-5 provide the parts outside the CDR3, is DVKVTQSSRYLVKRTGEKVFLECVQDMDHENMFWYRQDPGLGLRLIYFSYDVKMKEKGDIPEGYSVSREKKERFSLILESASTNQTSMYLCASSLSLDRVGQPQHFGDGTRLSIL.

The chain employs TRBV19 and TRBJ1-1; D is possibly TRBD1 (5 bases). The CDR3 sequence is 15 residues long. CDR1 is LNHDA and CDR2 is SQIVND in the germline V gene (reference sequence). Trimming cost V 2 bases and J 1 base, with 11 bases left between them. In DNA, the CDR3 is TGTGCCAGTAGTATACCAGGGATTCCGAACACTGAAGCTTTCTTT. Translating gives CASSIPGIPNTEAFF.

The chain couples TRBV9 to TRBJ2-3; TRBD2 agrees at 10 bases. Losses at the gene ends were 4 bases for V and 0 bases for J; bases not matched to a gene: 5. The CDR3 covers 16 residues. Looked up from germline, CDR1 is SGDLS and CDR2 is YYNGEE. The CDR3 region has the DNA TGTGCCAGCAGCTCTCGGACTAGCGGTAGCACAGATACGCAGTATTTT. Protein sequence: CASSSRTSGSTDTQYF.

As DNA, the CDR3 is TGTGCCAGCAAGGGCGGAGGCTCCTACAATGAGCAGTTCTTC. Translated: CASKGGGSYNEQFF. This chain uses TRBV6-1 with TRBJ2-1; D perhaps matches TRBD2 (5 bases). Germline loops: CDR1 MNHNS, CDR2 SASEGT. Trimming removed 7 bases from V and 0 bases from J, with 10 bases in between. There are 14 residues in the CDR3.

This rearrangement joins TRBV11-2 to TRBJ2-1, with 13 bases that match TRBD2. The CDR3 contains 18 residues. V lost 5 bases and J lost 4; bases outside the gene matches: 11. CDR1 is SGHAT, CDR2 FQNNGV, per germline. For the CDR3, the DNA is TGTGCCAGCAGCCCCCGCCCCGGACTAGCGGGAGAATACAATGAGCAGTTCTTC. Translating it yields CASSPRPGLAGEYNEQFF.

The chain combines TRBV9 with TRBJ2-2; D perhaps matches TRBD2 (5 bases). CDR3 length: 15 residues. Trimming left V 0 bases short and J 3 bases short, with 9 bases between. Per the germline V gene, CDR1 is SGDLS and CDR2 is YYNGEE. This chain's CDR3 is CASSVAYGDTGELFF. The CDR3 DNA sequence: TGTGCCAGCAGCGTAGCCTACGGGGACACCGGGGAGCTGTTTTTT.

The chain joins TRBV5-6 to TRBJ1-5; possibly TRBD1 for D (6 bases). Looked up from germline, CDR1 is SGHDT and CDR2 is YYEEEE. Trimming pared 4 bases from V and 8 bases from J, leaving 13 bases between. The CDR3 consists of 13 residues. The CDR3 nucleotides are TGTGCCAGCAGCCAGCGGGGGGCTAAGCCCCAGCATTTT. This encodes CASSQRGAKPQHF.

The genes are TRBV11-2 and TRBJ2-7; D not certain. Germline CDR1 and CDR2: SGHAT and FQNNGV. Trimming removed 5 bases from V and 4 bases from J, with 6 bases in between. There are 11 residues in the CDR3. In DNA, the CDR3 is TGTGCCAGCAGCCTACAGTACGAGCAGTACTTC. It is translated as CASSLQYEQYF.

The J gene is TRBJ2-7, the V gene TRBV7-6; a weak D match, TRBD1 (5 bases). The germline V gene has CDR1 SGHVS and CDR2 FNYEAQ. V lost 2 bases, J lost 7 bases, and 15 bases lay in between. The CDR3 contains 14 residues. For the CDR3, the DNA is TGTGCCAGCAGCTTATTTCGGGCAGGGATGGAGCAGTACTTC. It codes for CASSLFRAGMEQYF.

The chain is built from TRBV9 and TRBJ1-1; the match to TRBD1 covers 7 bases. The germline V gene encodes CDR1 SGDLS and CDR2 YYNGEE. This CDR3 is built from 15 residues. Unmatched junction bases numbered 3, after V lost 0 bases and J lost 1 base. The CDR3 here is CASSVEPGGNTEAFF. In DNA form, the CDR3 reads TGTGCCAGCAGCGTAGAGCCAGGGGGGAACACTGAAGCTTTCTTT.